The entry that follows covers one T cell receptor (beta chain) sequence. This clonotype turned up a few times. This clone's antigen is unknown. Per-base quality was not reported, and no clone a single base away is much larger than it. The listed sequencing device is Illumina NovaSeq 6000. TCRalpha and TCRbeta cDNA libraries were constructed by 5'RACE with constant-segment primers, with sample barcodes and unique molecular identifiers being introduced. RNA was extracted from every sample with Trizol reagent. Library amplification was performed in two PCR steps, and a second sample barcode and Illumina TruSeq adapters were introduced in the second step. Sequencing of the libraries was done on an Illumina NovaSeq, producing 2 x 150 bp paired-end reads. From the authors' description of their analysis: The reads were demultiplexed and collapsed into UMI-guided consensus sequences using migec v1.2.7. With mixcr v2.1.11, UMI consensuses were aligned to TRA and TRB V and J templates and assembled into clonotypes. A clonotype was counted as expanded or contracted only if both edgeR and NoisET called the change significant, with noise models trained on biological replicates. For edgeR calls, a false discovery rate-adjusted p below 0.01 and a log2 fold-change threshold of 1 were applied. As an exploratory analysis of dynamics, max-normalized trajectories of the 1000 most abundant clonotypes were examined with PCA combined with hierarchical clustering. The CD4 or CD8 phenotype of responding clones was assigned using the separately sequenced CD4+ and CD8+ repertoires. The raw public data were reprocessed by TCRdb itself: fastp quality trimming at Q25, MiXCR clonotype calling, in-frame beta chains only. Duplicate CDR3 protein sequences are folded into a single record with the most common DNA and genes. The V and J calls, along with clone size, are taken from TCRdb and not from the paper's own processing. Present in this sample are under 600,000 distinct CDR3 sequences, about a fifth of which were seen just once. The top ten clones comprise under 8.5% of the sample.

The germline V and J ends show losses of 4 bases and 2 bases respectively, and no gene match explains 5 bases of the junction. The cysteine opens and the phenylalanine closes a CDR3 of 16 amino acids. CDR3 DNA only is kept here, 48 bases in frame from base 1. CDR1 and CDR2 (MGHRA, YSYEKL) derive from the germline V gene. PBMCs were isolated by Ficoll-Paque density gradient centrifugation. The data stem from a study of T-cell memory formation after mild COVID-19 (dated by TCRdb to 2020 to 2022). Some background on the complete study: TCR sequence clusters from the two donors were found to be largely donor specific. In two donors, T-cell clones that expanded and contracted after mild COVID-19 were followed by sequencing TCRalpha and TCRbeta repertoires longitudinally. Two young, previously healthy adult volunteers made up the cohort, one male and one female.

Summary of the overall study and its limitations: SARS-CoV-2 specificity of the second-wave clones peaking on day 37 was not confirmed. Clones that contracted from day 15 to 85 showed balanced CD4/CD8 phenotypes, whereas a second wave of clones that expanded from day 15 to 37 leaned towards CD4+. Some responding clones were found in pre-infection memory, which suggests that pre-existing cross-reactive memory T cells took part in the SARS-CoV-2 response. Contracting CD4+ clones were located mainly in the CM and EM memory subsets, whereas CD8+ clones were found to be enriched in EMRA. The study covered only a couple of mild cases, and larger cohorts including severe cases with pre-infection samples were considered necessary.

The rearranged chain carries TRBV4-1 and TRBJ2-7, with 13 junctional bases fitting TRBD2. Material for sequencing was PBMCs or a T cell subset sorted from them (not recorded which). The receptor comes from an adult woman who had mild COVID-19 (a few samples of this study predate the infection). The sample titles of this study are shuffled in the database, so cell type and time point are left out; the donor was told from shared clones. The DNA sequence is TGCGCCAGCAGCCCCGGGACTAGCGGGGACGCCTACGAGCAGTACTTC. Its product reads: CASSPGTSGDAYEQYF.